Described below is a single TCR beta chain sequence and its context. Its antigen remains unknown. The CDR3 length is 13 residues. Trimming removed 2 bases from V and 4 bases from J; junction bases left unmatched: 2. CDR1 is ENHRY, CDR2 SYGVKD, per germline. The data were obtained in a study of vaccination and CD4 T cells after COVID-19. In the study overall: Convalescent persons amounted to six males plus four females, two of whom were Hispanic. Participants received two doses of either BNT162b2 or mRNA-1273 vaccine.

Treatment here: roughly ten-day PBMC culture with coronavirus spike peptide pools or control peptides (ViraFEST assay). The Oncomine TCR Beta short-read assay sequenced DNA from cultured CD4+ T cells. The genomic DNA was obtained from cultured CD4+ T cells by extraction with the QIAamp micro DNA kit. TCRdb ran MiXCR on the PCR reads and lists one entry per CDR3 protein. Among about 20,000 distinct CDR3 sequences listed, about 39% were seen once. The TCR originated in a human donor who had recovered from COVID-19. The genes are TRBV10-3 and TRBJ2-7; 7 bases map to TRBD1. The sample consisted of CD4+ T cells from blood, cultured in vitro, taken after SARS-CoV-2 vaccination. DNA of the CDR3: TGTGCCATCAGTGAGGGGACAGTTTACGAGCAGTACTTC. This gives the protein CAISEGTVYEQYF.